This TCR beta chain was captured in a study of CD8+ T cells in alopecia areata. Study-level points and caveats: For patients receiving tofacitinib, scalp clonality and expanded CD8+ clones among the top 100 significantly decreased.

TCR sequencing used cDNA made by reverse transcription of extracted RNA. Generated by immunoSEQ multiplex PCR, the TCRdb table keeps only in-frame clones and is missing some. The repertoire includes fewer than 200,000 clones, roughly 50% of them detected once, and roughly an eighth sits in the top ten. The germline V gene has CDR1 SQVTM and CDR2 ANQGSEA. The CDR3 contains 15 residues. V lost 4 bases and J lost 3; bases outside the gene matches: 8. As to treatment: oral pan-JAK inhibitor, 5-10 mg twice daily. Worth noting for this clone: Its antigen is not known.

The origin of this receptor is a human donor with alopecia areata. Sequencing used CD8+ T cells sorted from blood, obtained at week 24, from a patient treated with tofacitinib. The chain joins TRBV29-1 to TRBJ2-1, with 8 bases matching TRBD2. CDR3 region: CSVVAAGGIYNEQFF. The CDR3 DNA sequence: TGCAGCGTTGTAGCGGCGGGGGGAATCTACAATGAGCAGTTCTTC.